The clone carrying this T cell receptor beta chain was detected a few times. These data belong to a study of T cells in Graves' hyperthyroidism and ophthalmopathy. Germline CDR1 reads SGHDN; CDR2 reads FVKESK. This CDR3 contains 16 residues. With 0 bases removed from V and 3 bases from J, the gap between germline ends came to 15 bases. RNA transcripts provided the source from which TCR beta CDR3 regions were amplified. HTBI primers were the set used in a first-round RT-PCR of the TCR CDR3. TCRdb used MiXCR to reprocess the multiplex PCR reads, holding one entry per CDR3 protein. The table records a few hundred thousand distinct CDR3 sequences, approximately 17% of them present only once.

The rearrangement uses TRBV14 and TRBJ2-7, with D tentatively TRBD2 (7 bases). Sequencing input: blood. The clonotype comes from a woman in her sixties with Graves' ophthalmopathy. CDR3 in amino acids: CASSQDPGGEDYEQYF. Here the CDR3 DNA reads TGTGCCAGCAGCCAAGATCCGGGGGGCGAGGACTACGAGCAGTACTTC.